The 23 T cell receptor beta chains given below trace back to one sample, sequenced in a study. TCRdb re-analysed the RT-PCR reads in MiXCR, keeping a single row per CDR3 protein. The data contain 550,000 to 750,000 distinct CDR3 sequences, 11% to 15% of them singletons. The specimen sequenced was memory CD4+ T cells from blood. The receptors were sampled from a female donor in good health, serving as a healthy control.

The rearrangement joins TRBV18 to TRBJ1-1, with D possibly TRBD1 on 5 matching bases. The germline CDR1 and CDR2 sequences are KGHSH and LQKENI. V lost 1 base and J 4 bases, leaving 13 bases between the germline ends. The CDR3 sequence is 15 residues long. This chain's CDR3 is CASSPLMGRGTEAFF. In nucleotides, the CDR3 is TGTGCCAGCTCACCACTCATGGGGCGCGGCACTGAAGCTTTCTTT.

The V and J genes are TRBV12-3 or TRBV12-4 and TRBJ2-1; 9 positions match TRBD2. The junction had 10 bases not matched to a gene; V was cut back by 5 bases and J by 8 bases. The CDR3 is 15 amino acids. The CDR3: CASSPRGGRGDEQFF. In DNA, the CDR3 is TGTGCCAGCAGTCCCAGGGGCGGGAGGGGGGATGAGCAGTTCTTC.

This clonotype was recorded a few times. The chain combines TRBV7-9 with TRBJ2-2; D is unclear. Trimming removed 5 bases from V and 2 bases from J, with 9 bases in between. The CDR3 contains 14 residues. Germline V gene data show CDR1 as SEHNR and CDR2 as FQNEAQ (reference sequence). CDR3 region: CASSIGRNTGELFF. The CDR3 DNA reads TGTGCCAGCAGCATAGGACGTAACACCGGGGAGCTGTTTTTT.

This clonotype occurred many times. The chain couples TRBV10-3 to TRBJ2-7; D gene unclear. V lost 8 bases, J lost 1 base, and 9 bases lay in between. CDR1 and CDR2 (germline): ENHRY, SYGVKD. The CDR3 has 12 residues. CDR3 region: CAIGVGSYEQYF. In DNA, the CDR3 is TGTGCCATCGGTGTGGGTTCCTACGAGCAGTACTTC.

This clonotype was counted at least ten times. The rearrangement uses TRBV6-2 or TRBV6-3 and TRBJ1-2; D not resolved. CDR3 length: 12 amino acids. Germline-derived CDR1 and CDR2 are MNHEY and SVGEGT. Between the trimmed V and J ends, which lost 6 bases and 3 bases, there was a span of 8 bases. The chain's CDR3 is CASSYSDYGYTF. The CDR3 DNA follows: TGTGCCAGCAGCTATAGTGACTATGGCTACACCTTC.

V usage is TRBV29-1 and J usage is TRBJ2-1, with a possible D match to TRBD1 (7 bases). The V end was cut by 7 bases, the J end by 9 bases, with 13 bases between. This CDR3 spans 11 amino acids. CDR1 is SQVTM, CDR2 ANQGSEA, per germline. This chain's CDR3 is CSGHRGGEQFF. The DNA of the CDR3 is TGCAGCGGTCACAGGGGAGGTGAGCAGTTCTTC.

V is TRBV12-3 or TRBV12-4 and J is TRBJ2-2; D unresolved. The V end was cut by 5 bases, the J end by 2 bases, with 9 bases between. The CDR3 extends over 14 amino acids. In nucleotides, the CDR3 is TGTGCCAGCAGTCCGGACCTAAACACCGGGGAGCTGTTTTTT. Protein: CASSPDLNTGELFF.

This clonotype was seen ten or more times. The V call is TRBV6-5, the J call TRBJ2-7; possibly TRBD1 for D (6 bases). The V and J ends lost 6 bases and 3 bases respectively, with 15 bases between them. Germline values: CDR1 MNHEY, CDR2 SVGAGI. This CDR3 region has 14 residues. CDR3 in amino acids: CASRPTTGNYEQYF. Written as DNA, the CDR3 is TGTGCCAGCAGACCGACGACAGGAAACTACGAGCAGTACTTC.

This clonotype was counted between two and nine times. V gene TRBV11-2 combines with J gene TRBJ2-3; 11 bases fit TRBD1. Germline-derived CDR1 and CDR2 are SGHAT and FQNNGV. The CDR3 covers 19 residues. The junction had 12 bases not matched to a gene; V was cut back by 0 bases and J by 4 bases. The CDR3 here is CASSLEDRGRRFPSDTQYF. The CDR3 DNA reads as TGTGCCAGCAGCTTAGAGGACAGGGGGCGCCGATTTCCTTCAGATACGCAGTATTTT.

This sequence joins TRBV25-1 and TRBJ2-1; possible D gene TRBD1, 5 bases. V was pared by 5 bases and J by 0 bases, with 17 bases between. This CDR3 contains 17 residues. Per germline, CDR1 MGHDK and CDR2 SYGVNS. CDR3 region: CASSPPRQGSSYNEQFF. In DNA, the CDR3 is TGTGCCAGCAGTCCCCCCCGGCAGGGAAGCTCCTACAATGAGCAGTTCTTC. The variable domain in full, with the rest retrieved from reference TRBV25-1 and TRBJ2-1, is EADIYQTPRYLVIGTGKKITLECSQTMGHDKMYWYQQDPGMELHLIHYSYGVNSTEKGDLSSESTVSRIRTEHFPLTLESARPSHTSQYLCASSPPRQGSSYNEQFFGPGTRLTVL.

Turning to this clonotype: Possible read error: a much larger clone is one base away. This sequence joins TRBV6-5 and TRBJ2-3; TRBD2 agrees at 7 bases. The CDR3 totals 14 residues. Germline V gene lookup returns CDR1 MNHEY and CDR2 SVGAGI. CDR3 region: CTSSLRLAADTQYF. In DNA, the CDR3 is TGTACCAGCAGCCTCCGGCTAGCGGCAGATACGCAGTATTTT.

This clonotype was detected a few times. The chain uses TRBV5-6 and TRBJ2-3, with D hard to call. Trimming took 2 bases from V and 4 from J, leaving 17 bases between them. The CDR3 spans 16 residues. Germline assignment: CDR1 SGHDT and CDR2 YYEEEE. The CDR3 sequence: CASSFNLHSRADTQYF. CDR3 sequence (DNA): TGTGCCAGCAGCTTTAATCTTCACAGTAGGGCAGATACGCAGTATTTT.

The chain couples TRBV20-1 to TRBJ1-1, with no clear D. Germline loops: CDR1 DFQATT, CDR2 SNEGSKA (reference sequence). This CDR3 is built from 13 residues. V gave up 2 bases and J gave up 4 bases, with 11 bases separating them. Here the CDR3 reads CSARPTGSTEAFF. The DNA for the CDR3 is TGCAGTGCTAGACCGACGGGGAGCACTGAAGCTTTCTTT.

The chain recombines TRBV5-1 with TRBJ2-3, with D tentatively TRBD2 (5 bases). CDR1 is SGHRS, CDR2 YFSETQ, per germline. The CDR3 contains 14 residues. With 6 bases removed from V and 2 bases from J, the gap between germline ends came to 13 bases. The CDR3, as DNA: TGCGCCAGCACGTCGAGCGGATACACAGATACGCAGTATTTT. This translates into CASTSSGYTDTQYF.

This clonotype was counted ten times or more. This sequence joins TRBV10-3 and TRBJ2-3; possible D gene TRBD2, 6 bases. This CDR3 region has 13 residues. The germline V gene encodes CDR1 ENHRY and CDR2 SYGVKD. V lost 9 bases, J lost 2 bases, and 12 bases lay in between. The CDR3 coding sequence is TGTGCCATTGCTGGCGGGACCACAGATACGCAGTATTTT. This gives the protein CAIAGGTTDTQYF.

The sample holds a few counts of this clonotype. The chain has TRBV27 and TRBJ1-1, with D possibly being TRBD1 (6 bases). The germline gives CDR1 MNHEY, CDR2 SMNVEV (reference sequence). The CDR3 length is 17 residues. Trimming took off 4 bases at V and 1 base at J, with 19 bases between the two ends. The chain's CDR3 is CASSSLQTRGTNTEAFF. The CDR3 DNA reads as TGTGCCAGCAGTTCACTTCAAACCAGGGGCACGAACACTGAAGCTTTCTTT.

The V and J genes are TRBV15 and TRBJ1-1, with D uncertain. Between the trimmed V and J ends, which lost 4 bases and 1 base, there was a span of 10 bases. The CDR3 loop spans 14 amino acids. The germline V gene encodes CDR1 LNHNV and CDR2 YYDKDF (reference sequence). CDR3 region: CATSTNSANTEAFF. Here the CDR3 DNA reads TGTGCCACCAGCACCAATTCAGCGAACACTGAAGCTTTCTTT. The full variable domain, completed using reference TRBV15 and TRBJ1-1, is DAMVIQNPRYQVTQFGKPVTLSCSQTLNHNVMYWYQQKSSQAPKLLFHYYDKDFNNEADTPDNFQSRRPNTSFCFLDIRSPGLGDTAMYLCATSTNSANTEAFFGQGTRLTVV.

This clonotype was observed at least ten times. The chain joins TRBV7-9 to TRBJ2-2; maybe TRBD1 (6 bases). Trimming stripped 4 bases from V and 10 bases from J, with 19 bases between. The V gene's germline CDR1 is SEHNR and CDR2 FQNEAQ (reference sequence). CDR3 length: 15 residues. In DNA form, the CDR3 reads TGTGCCAGCAGCTCCGACAGGAGATCCCTCACGGAGCTGTTTTTT. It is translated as CASSSDRRSLTELFF.

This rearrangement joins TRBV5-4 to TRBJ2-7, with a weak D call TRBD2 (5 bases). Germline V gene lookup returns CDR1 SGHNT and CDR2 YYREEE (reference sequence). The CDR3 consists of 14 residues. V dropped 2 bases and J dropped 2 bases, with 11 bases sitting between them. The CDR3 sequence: CASSLFGDPYEQYF. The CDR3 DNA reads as TGTGCCAGCAGCTTATTCGGGGATCCCTACGAGCAGTACTTC. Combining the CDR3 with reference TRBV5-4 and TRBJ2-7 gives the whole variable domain ETGVTQSPTHLIKTRGQQVTLRCSSQSGHNTVSWYQQALGQGPQFIFQYYREEENGRGNFPPRFSGLQFPNYSSELNVNALELDDSALYLCASSLFGDPYEQYFGPGTRLTVT.

CDR3 DNA: TGCAGTGCTCGGAATGAGCAGTTCTTC. This codes for CSARNEQFF. The chain recombines TRBV20-1 with TRBJ2-1; D ambiguous. This CDR3 has 9 amino acids. The V end was cut by 5 bases, the J end by 7 bases, with 3 bases between. Germline loops: CDR1 DFQATT, CDR2 SNEGSKA (reference sequence).

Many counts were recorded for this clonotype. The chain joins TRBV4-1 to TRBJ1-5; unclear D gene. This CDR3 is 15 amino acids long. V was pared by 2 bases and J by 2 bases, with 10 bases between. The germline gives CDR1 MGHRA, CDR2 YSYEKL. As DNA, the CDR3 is TGCGCCAGCAGCCAAAATAAGGCCGGCAATCAGCCCCAGCATTTT. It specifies CASSQNKAGNQPQHF.

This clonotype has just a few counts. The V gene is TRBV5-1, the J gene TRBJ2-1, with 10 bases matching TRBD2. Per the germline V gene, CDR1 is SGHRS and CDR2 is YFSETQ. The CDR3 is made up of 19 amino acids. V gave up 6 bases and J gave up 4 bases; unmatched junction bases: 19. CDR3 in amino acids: CASTGAGTSDLEPYNEQFF. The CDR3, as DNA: TGCGCCAGCACCGGAGCCGGGACTAGCGACCTGGAACCATACAATGAGCAGTTCTTC.

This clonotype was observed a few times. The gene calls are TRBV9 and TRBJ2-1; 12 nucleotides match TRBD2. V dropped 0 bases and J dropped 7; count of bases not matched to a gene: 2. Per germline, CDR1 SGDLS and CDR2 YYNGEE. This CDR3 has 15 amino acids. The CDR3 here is CASSVGGTSGNEQFF. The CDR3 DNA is TGTGCCAGCAGCGTAGGGGGGACTAGCGGGAATGAGCAGTTCTTC. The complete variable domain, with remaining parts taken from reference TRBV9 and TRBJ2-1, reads DSGVTQTPKHLITATGQRVTLRCSPRSGDLSVYWYQQSLDQGLQFLIQYYNGEERAKGNILERFSAQQFPDLHSELNLSSLELGDSALYFCASSVGGTSGNEQFFGPGTRLTVL.